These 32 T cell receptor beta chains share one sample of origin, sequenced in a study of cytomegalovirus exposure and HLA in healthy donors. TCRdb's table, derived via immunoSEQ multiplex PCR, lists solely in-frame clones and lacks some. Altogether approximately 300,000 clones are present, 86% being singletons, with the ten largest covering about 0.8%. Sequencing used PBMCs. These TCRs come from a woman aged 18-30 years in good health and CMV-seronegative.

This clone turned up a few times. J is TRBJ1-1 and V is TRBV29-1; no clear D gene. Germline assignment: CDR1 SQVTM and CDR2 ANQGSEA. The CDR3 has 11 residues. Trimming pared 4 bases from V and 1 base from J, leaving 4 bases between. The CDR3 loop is CSVGANTEAFF. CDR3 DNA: TGCAGCGTTGGCGCGAACACTGAAGCTTTCTTT.

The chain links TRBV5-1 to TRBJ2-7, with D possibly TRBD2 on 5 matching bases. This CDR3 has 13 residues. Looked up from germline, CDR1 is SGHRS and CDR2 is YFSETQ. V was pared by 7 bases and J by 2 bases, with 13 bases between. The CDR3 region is CASARTDAYEQYF. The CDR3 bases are TGCGCCAGCGCAAGGACTGACGCCTACGAGCAGTACTTC.

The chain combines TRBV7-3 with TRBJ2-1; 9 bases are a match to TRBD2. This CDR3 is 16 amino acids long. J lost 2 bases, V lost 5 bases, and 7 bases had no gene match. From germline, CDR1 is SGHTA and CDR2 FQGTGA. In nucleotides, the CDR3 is TGTGCCAGCAGCCAACATAGCGGGAGTACCTACAATGAGCAGTTCTTC. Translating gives CASSQHSGSTYNEQFF.

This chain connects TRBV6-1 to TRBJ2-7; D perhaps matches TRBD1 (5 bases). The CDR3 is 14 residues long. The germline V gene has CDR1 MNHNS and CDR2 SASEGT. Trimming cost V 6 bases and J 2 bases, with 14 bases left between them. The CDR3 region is CASSQGYLAYEQYF. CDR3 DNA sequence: TGTGCCAGCAGCCAGGGATATCTCGCCTACGAGCAGTACTTC.

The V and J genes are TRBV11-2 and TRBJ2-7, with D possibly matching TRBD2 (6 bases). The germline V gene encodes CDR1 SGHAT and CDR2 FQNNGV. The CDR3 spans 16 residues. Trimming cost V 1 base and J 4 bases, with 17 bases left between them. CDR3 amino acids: CASSLGRAAEGYEQYF. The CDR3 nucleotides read TGTGCCAGCAGCTTAGGTCGCGCAGCGGAGGGTTACGAGCAGTACTTC. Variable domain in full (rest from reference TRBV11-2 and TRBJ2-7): EAGVAQSPRYKIIEKRQSVAFWCNPISGHATLYWYQQILGQGPKLLIQFQNNGVVDDSQLPKDRFSAERLKGVDSTLKIQPAKLEDSAVYLCASSLGRAAEGYEQYFGPGTRLTVT.

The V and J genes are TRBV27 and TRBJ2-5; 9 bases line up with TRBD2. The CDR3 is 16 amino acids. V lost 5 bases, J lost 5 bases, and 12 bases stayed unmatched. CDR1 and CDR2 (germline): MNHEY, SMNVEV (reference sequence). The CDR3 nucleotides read TGTGCCAGCAGTAGTTCTCAAGCGGGAGGACGGGAGACCCAGTACTTC. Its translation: CASSSSQAGGRETQYF.

The CDR3 loop reads CASSYRGGNQPQHF. The CDR3 nucleotides read TGTGCCAGCAGCTACAGGGGAGGGAATCAGCCCCAGCATTTT. The rearrangement joins TRBV6-5 to TRBJ1-5, with 7 nucleotides matching TRBD1. V trimming: 6 bases; J trimming: 4 bases; junction bases outside the gene matches: 6. This CDR3 is built from 14 residues. Germline V lookup: CDR1 MNHEY, CDR2 SVGAGI.

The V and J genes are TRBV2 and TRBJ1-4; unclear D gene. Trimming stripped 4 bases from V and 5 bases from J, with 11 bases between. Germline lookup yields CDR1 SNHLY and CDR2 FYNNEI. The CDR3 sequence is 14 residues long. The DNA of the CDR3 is TGTGCCAGCAGTGTGAGGACGGGGAATGAAAAACTGTTTTTT. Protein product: CASSVRTGNEKLFF. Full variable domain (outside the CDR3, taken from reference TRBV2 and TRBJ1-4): EPEVTQTPSHQVTQMGQEVILRCVPISNHLYFYWYRQILGQKVEFLVSFYNNEISEKSEIFDDQFSVERPDGSNFTLKIRSTKLEDSAMYFCASSVRTGNEKLFFGSGTQLSVL.

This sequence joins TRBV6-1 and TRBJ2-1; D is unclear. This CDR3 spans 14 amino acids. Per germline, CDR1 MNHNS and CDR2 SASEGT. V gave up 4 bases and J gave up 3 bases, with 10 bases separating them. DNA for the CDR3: TGTGCCAGCAGTGCAGTGAGGTTCTACAATGAGCAGTTCTTC. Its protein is CASSAVRFYNEQFF.

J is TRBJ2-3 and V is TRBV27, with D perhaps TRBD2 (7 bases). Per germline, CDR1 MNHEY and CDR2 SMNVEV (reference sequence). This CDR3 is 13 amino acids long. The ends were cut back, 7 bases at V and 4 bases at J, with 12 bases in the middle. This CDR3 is CASNQGGADTQYF. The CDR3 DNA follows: TGTGCCAGCAACCAAGGGGGGGCAGATACGCAGTATTTT.

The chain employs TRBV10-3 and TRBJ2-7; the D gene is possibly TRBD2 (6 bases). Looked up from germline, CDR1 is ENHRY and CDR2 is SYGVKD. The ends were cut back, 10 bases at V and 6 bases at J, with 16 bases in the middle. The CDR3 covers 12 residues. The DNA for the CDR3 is TGTGCCACCGCGACTAGTGAGGTCGAGCAGTACTTC. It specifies CATATSEVEQYF.

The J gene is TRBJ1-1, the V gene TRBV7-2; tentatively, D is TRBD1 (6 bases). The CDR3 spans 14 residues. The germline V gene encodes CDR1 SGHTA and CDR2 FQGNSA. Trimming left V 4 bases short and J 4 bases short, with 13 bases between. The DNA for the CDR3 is TGTGCCAGCAGCTCCAAGGGGGGGACCACTGAAGCTTTCTTT. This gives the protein CASSSKGGTTEAFF.

The CDR3: CASPAGSGADNEQFF. DNA of the CDR3: TGTGCCAGCCCCGCGGGTAGCGGCGCGGACAATGAGCAGTTCTTC. This sequence joins TRBV28 and TRBJ2-1, with D maybe TRBD2 (6 bases). From germline, CDR1 is MDHEN and CDR2 SYDVKM. The ends were cut back, 8 bases at V and 5 bases at J, with 19 bases in the middle. The CDR3 covers 15 residues.

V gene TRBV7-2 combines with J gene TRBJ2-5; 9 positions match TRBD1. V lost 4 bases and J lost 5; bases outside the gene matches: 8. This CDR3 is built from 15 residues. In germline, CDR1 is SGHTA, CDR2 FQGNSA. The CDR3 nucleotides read TGTGCCAGCAGCTCTCCGGGACAGGGACTGGAGACCCAGTACTTC. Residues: CASSSPGQGLETQYF. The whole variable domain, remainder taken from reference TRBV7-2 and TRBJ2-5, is GAGVSQSPSNKVTEKGKDVELRCDPISGHTALYWYRQSLGQGLEFLIYFQGNSAPDKSGLPSDRFSAERTGGSVSTLTIQRTQQEDSAVYLCASSSPGQGLETQYFGPGTRLLVL.

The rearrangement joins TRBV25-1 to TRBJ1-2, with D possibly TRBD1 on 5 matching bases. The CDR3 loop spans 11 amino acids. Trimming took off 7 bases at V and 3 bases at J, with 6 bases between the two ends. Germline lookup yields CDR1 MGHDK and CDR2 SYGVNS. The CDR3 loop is CASKGDYGYTF. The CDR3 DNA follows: TGTGCCAGCAAAGGGGACTATGGCTACACCTTC.

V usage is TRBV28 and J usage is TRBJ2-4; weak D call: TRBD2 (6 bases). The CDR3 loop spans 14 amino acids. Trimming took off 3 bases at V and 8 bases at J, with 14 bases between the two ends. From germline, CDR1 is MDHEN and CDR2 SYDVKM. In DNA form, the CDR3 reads TGTGCCAGCAGTTTCGGGGGAGCTTTGGACATTCAGTACTTC. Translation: CASSFGGALDIQYF.

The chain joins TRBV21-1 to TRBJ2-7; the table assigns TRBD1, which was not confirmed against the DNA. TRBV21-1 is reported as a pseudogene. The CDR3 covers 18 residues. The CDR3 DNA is TGTGCCAGCAGCAATGCCCCGGACACTGCAGTGGCGAGCTACGAGCAGTACTTC. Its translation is CASSNAPDTAVASYEQYF.

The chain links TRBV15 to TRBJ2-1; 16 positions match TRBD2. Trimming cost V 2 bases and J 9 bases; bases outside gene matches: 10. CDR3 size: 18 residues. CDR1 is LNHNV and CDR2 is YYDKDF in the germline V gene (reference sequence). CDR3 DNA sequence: TGTGCCACCAGCAGACCGTCCGGGACTAGCGGGAGGGCCGGTGAGCAGTTCTTC. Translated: CATSRPSGTSGRAGEQFF.

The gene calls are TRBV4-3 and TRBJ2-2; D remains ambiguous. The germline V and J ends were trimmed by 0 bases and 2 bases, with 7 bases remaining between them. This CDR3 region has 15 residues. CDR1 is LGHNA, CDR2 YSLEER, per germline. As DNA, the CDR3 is TGCGCCAGCAGCCAAGATGGCTCCAACACCGGGGAGCTGTTTTTT. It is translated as CASSQDGSNTGELFF.

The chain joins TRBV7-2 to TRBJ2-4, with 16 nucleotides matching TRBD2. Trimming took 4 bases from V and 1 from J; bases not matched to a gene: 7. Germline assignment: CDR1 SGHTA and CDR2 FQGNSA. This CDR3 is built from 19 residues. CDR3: CASSSYPGLAGGAKNIQYF. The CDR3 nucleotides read TGTGCCAGCAGCTCGTACCCGGGACTAGCGGGAGGGGCCAAAAACATTCAGTACTTC.

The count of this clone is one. CDR3 nucleotide sequence: TGCAGCGTTGTTGAGAGCTCCTACGAGCAGTACTTC. This encodes CSVVESSYEQYF. The chain recombines TRBV29-1 with TRBJ2-7, with D hard to call. Germline V gene data show CDR1 as SQVTM and CDR2 as ANQGSEA. V lost 4 bases and J 0 bases, leaving 7 bases between the germline ends. The CDR3 is 12 residues long.

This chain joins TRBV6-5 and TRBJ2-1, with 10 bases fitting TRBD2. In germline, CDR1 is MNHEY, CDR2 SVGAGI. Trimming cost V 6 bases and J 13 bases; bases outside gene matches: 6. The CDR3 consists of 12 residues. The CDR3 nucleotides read TGTGCCAGCAGCACAGGGACTAGCGAACAGTTCTTC. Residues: CASSTGTSEQFF.

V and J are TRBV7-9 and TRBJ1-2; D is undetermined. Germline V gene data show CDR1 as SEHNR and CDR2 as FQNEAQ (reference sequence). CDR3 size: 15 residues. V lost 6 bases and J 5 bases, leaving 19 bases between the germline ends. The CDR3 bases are TGTGCCAGCAGTCTACAATCTGGAGATGAGTATGGCTACACCTTC. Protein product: CASSLQSGDEYGYTF. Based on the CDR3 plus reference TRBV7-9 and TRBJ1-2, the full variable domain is DTGVSQNPRHKITKRGQNVTFRCDPISEHNRLYWYRQTLGQGPEFLTYFQNEAQLEKSRLLSDRFSAERPKGSFSTLEIQRTEQGDSAMYLCASSLQSGDEYGYTFGSGTRLTVV.

This CDR3 is CASSIEWGGGQPQHF. As DNA, the CDR3 is TGTGCCAGTAGTATAGAGTGGGGGGGTGGGCAGCCCCAGCATTTT. V and J are TRBV19 and TRBJ1-5, with a possible D match to TRBD1 (5 bases). With 0 bases removed from V and 7 bases from J, the gap between germline ends came to 13 bases. The germline CDR1 and CDR2 sequences are LNHDA and SQIVND (reference sequence). The CDR3 totals 15 residues.

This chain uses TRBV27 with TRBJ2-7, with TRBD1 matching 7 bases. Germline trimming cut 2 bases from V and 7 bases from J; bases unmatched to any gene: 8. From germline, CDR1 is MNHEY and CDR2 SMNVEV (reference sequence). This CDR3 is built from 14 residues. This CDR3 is CASSLVGGALEQYF. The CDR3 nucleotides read TGTGCCAGCAGTTTAGTAGGGGGCGCGTTAGAGCAGTACTTC.

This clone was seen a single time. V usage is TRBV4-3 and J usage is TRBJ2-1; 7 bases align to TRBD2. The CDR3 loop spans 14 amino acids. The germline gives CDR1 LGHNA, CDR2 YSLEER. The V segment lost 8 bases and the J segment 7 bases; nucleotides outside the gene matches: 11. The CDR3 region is CASLWRESGNEQFF. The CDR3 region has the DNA TGCGCCAGCCTCTGGCGGGAGTCGGGGAATGAGCAGTTCTTC.

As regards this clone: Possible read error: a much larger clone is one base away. The CDR3 sequence is CASSLTSGSYNEQFF. DNA for the CDR3: TGTGCCAGCAGTCTAACTAGCGGGTCCTACAATGAGCAGTTCTTC. The rearrangement joins TRBV2 to TRBJ2-1, with TRBD2 matching 9 bases. Germline V CDR1 and CDR2: SNHLY, FYNNEI. Unmatched junction bases numbered 3, after V lost 5 bases and J lost 1 base. The CDR3 runs 15 residues.

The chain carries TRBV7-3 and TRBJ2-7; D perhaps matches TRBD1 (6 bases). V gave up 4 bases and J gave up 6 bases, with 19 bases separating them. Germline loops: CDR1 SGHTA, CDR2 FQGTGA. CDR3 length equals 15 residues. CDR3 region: CASSSQGGWGGEQYF. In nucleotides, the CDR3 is TGTGCCAGCAGCTCACAAGGGGGTTGGGGTGGCGAGCAGTACTTC.

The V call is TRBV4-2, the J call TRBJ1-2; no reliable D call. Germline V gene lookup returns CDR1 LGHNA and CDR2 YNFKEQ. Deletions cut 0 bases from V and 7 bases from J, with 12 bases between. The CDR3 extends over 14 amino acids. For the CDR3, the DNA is TGTGCCAGCAGCCAAGAAACCGAGGGAGGTGGCTACACCTTC. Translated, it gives CASSQETEGGGYTF.

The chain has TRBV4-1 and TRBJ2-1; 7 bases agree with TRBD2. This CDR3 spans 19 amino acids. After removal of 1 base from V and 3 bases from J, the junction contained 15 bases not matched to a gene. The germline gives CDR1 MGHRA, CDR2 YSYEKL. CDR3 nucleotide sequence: TGCGCCAGCAGCCAAGCCAAGCGGGACGCATCGGGTTACTACAATGAGCAGTTCTTC. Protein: CASSQAKRDASGYYNEQFF.

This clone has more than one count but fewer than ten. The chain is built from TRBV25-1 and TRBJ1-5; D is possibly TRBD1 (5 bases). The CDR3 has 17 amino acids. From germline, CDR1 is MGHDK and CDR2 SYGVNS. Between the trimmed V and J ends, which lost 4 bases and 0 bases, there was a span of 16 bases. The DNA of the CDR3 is TGTGCCAGCAGTGGAGGCCGGGGGAGCTATAGCAATCAGCCCCAGCATTTT. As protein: CASSGGRGSYSNQPQHF.

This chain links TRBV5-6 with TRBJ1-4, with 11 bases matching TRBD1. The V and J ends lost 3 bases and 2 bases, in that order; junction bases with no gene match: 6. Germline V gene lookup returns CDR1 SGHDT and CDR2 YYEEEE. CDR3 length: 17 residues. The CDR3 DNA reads TGTGCCAGCAGCTCCCCGGACAGGGGGCATACTAATGAAAAACTGTTTTTT. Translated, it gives CASSSPDRGHTNEKLFF.